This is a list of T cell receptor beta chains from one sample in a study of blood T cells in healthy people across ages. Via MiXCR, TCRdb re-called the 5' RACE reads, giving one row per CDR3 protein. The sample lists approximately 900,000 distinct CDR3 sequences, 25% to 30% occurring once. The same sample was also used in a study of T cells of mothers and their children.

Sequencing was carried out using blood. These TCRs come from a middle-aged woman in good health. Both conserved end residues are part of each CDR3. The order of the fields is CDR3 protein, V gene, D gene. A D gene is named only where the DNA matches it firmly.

CDR3 protein: CASSTRVRGPANYGYTF
V gene: TRBV3-1
D gene: NA

CDR3 protein: CASSLGSTNYGYTF
V gene: TRBV5-1
D gene: NA

CDR3 protein: CSARGGKGTNEKLFF
V gene: TRBV20-1
D gene: NA

CDR3 protein: CSARDWAGGSYEQYF
V gene: TRBV20-1
D gene: TRBD1

CDR3 protein: CASTTLLGAYEQYF
V gene: TRBV12-3/TRBV12-4
D gene: NA

CDR3 protein: CASSQVLGITETQYF
V gene: TRBV4-1
D gene: NA

CDR3 protein: CASSFTDHAGNIRDF
V gene: TRBV7-2
D gene: NA

CDR3 protein: CAISEGGVENTEAFF
V gene: TRBV10-3
D gene: TRBD1

CDR3 protein: CASSPTGETGTQYF
V gene: TRBV18
D gene: NA

CDR3 protein: CASSPTTGSSYNEQFF
V gene: TRBV18
D gene: TRBD1

CDR3 protein: CASSILAGANIQYF
V gene: TRBV11-2
D gene: TRBD2

CDR3 protein: CARESDEAFF
V gene: TRBV6-2/TRBV6-3
D gene: NA

CDR3 protein: CASSPVGDRQETQYF
V gene: TRBV21-1
D gene: NA

CDR3 protein: CATSRDRTGTIPYEQYF
V gene: TRBV15
D gene: TRBD1

CDR3 protein: CASSQVGEGKNIQYF
V gene: TRBV3-1
D gene: TRBD2

CDR3 protein: CASAPDRGNEKLFF
V gene: TRBV7-8
D gene: TRBD1

CDR3 protein: CASSQRKQSDTQYF
V gene: TRBV4-3
D gene: NA

CDR3 protein: CASSTDRGPNSPLHF
V gene: TRBV12-3/TRBV12-4
D gene: TRBD1

CDR3 protein: CSARVVLGTGGDPRGETQYF
V gene: TRBV20-1
D gene: TRBD1

CDR3 protein: CASSIGWGTDTQYF
V gene: TRBV19
D gene: NA

CDR3 protein: CSAQRGTGGPGDTQYF
V gene: TRBV20-1
D gene: TRBD1

CDR3 protein: CASSLGQGFDYTF
V gene: TRBV7-2
D gene: TRBD1

CDR3 protein: CASSLESSCGYTF
V gene: TRBV5-5
D gene: NA

CDR3 protein: CASSPGLAGLGTGELFF
V gene: TRBV5-1
D gene: TRBD2

CDR3 protein: CSARVGPPAYNEQFF
V gene: TRBV20-1
D gene: NA

CDR3 protein: CASSFGGGVYEQFF
V gene: TRBV28
D gene: TRBD2

CDR3 protein: CASSLAAGVQETQYF
V gene: TRBV5-1
D gene: TRBD2

CDR3 protein: CGGGGGTSTDTQYF
V gene: TRBV20-1
D gene: TRBD2

CDR3 protein: CSVAQGSNYGYTF
V gene: TRBV29-1
D gene: NA

CDR3 protein: CASRNEGVPSAYEQYF
V gene: TRBV5-1
D gene: NA

CDR3 protein: CSVGQGQWYNEQFF
V gene: TRBV29-1
D gene: TRBD1

CDR3 protein: CASSSIPVTYEQYF
V gene: TRBV7-2
D gene: NA